Below are 8 T cell receptor beta chains sequenced from a single sample in a study of regulatory T cells in long-lasting Graves disease (dated by TCRdb to 2020 to 2023). The time point label on this specimen signifies: persistent/refractory GD, antithyroid drugs over 5 years with positive TRAb. For both TCR sequencing and RNA sequencing, RNA was extracted from PBMCs in TRIzol. The library came from multiplex PCR. For sequencing, an Illumina HiSeq 4000 was employed. TCR beta libraries were built with iRepertoire HTBI primers and Arm-PCR amplification of CDR3 regions. In-frame beta chains were kept once TCRdb had trimmed the public reads at Q25 with fastp and called clones with MiXCR. Rows are unified per CDR3 protein, each entry keeping the most common DNA and genes. The sample table contains 500,000 to 800,000 distinct CDR3 sequences; only one count was recorded for approximately 29% of them. The ten biggest clones cover around 40% of the sample.

The material sequenced was peripheral blood mononuclear cells (PBMCs), taken when the disease was refractory, from a patient treated with antithyroid drugs. All receptors derive from a female donor with Graves disease.

This clonotype was detected a few times. The CDR3 sequence: CASSLSGTMGTEAFF. In DNA, the CDR3 is TGTGCCAGCAGTTTATCAGGGACCATGGGGACTGAAGCTTTCTTT. J is TRBJ1-1 and V is TRBV27; D is possibly TRBD1 (5 bases). V was clipped by 0 bases and J by 5 bases, with 13 bases between them. CDR3 length: 15 amino acids. Germline CDR1 MNHEY, CDR2 SMNVEV (reference sequence).

This clonotype was detected only a few times. The chain employs TRBV29-1 and TRBJ2-5, with D possibly TRBD2 on 6 matching bases. V was cut by 0 bases and J by 3 bases, with 8 bases left in between. The CDR3 is 13 residues long. The germline gives CDR1 SQVTM, CDR2 ANQGSEA. CDR3 residues: CSVEEVAEETQYF. The CDR3, as DNA: TGCAGCGTTGAAGAGGTAGCGGAAGAGACCCAGTACTTC.

The V and J genes are TRBV5-5 and TRBJ1-1; the D gene is possibly TRBD1 (6 bases). V was clipped by 5 bases and J by 5 bases, with 13 bases between them. From germline, CDR1 is SGHKS and CDR2 YYEKEE (reference sequence). The CDR3 is made up of 13 amino acids. CDR3 loop: CASRVAGATEAFF. Written as DNA, the CDR3 is TGTGCCAGCAGGGTTGCAGGGGCGACTGAAGCTTTCTTT.

The chain combines TRBV28 with TRBJ1-5, with D unresolved. The V end was cut by 5 bases, the J end by 3 bases, with 5 bases between. The germline V gene has CDR1 MDHEN and CDR2 SYDVKM. The CDR3 extends over 12 amino acids. CDR3 nucleotides: TGTGCCAGCAGTGAGACCAATCAGCCCCAGCATTTT. As protein: CASSETNQPQHF.

This chain links TRBV29-1 with TRBJ2-7, with D maybe TRBD2 (7 bases). CDR3 length: 14 amino acids. The germline V gene has CDR1 SQVTM and CDR2 ANQGSEA. V lost 4 bases, J lost 2 bases, and 15 bases lay in between. The CDR3 spells CSVAGGGRAYEQYF. As DNA, the CDR3 is TGCAGCGTTGCGGGGGGCGGCAGGGCCTACGAGCAGTACTTC.

This clonotype was detected a few times. The chain recombines TRBV12-3 or TRBV12-4 with TRBJ2-7; the D gene is possibly TRBD1 (6 bases). V lost 5 bases and J lost 3, with 26 bases in between. The CDR3 totals 18 residues. The chain's CDR3 is CASSLFSGHLAGIYEQYF. CDR3 DNA: TGTGCCAGCAGTCTTTTCTCGGGACATCTCGCCGGAATCTACGAGCAGTACTTC.

This clonotype has at least ten counts. The genes are TRBV12-3 or TRBV12-4 and TRBJ1-2; TRBD1 might be the D (5 bases). The CDR3 spans 14 residues. The V and J ends lost 4 bases and 5 bases respectively, with 14 bases between them. The CDR3, as DNA: TGTGCCAGCAGTTCCAAGCTTTCAGGGTATGGCTACACCTTC. Encoded protein: CASSSKLSGYGYTF.

This chain connects TRBV6-1 to TRBJ1-4; 11 positions agree with TRBD1. Per the germline V gene, CDR1 is MNHNS and CDR2 is SASEGT. Germline trimming cut 6 bases from V and 7 bases from J; bases unmatched to any gene: 4. The CDR3 has 14 amino acids. CDR3 region: CASSGTGGGEKLFF. The DNA of the CDR3 is TGTGCCAGCAGCGGGACAGGGGGGGGTGAAAAACTGTTTTTT.